This T cell receptor beta chain was profiled in a study of identical twins. The germline CDR1 and CDR2 sequences are DFQATT and SNEGSKA (reference sequence). CDR3 size: 14 residues. TCRdb recomputed calls from the 5' RACE reads with MiXCR, one row per CDR3 protein. The sample yields 250,000 or so distinct CDR3 sequences, roughly 13% seen once. This clonotype was seen a handful of times. A read error may account for a junction end that differs from germline. The data were also submitted as part of a second study, on yellow fever vaccine responses in identical twins. In that study: Among the twins, the vaccine T cell response reportedly seemed partly convergent and partly personalized.

The J gene is TRBJ2-1, the V gene TRBV20-1; D might be TRBD2 (6 bases). Sample: memory (CD45RO+) T cells sorted from blood. The receptor was derived from a woman younger than 30 in good health. CDR3 loop: CSVLSGRLYDEQFF. In nucleotides, the CDR3 is TGCAGTGTCCTTAGCGGCCGACTCTACGATGAGCAGTTCTTC.